This T cell receptor (beta chain) was sequenced for a study of shared clonotypes between healthy human individuals (dated by TCRdb to 2018 to 2020). About the investigation overall: The cohort comprised a couple of women and a few men aged 18 to 49 years. Blood TCR repertoires of about five healthy adults were deeply sequenced to estimate repertoire size and the extent of clonotype sharing between individuals. Per donor, leukapheresis produced somewhere between about 0.8 and 9.5 billion PBMCs. Different laboratories and diverse techniques were used to prepare libraries and sequence TCR repertoires, to increase sequencing depth and limit assay-specific biases. Per donor, three plates each were used for CD4 naive and CD4 memory, two for CD8 naive, and one for CD8 memory. Findings and caveats that apply to the study as a whole: Pairwise subsampling led to the expectation that sequencing depth would affect the degree of clonotype sharing among donors. The genetic and exposure-history diversity represented was limited by the small number of donors. Estimated clonotype richness was generally larger for naive than for memory subsets. Clonotypes shared by all four sorted-subset donors showed higher generation probabilities than non-shared clonotypes. Sampling was limited to blood, and TCR repertoires in tissue likely differ from TCR repertoires in blood. Rarefaction of sorted-subset datasets indicated incomplete sequencing despite the large sequencing depth. Around 5.4% of naive CD4, 3.5% of naive CD8, about 2.4% of memory CD4, and approximately 0.4% of memory CD8 clonotypes were shared across several donors.

With regard to this clone: Its antigen has not been determined. Nothing much larger sits one base from this clone, and base qualities are not available.

CDR1 and CDR2, looked up from the germline V gene, are SGHTA and FQGNSA. From the cysteine through the phenylalanine, the CDR3 covers 15 amino acids. Kept here is only the CDR3 DNA, which spans 45 bases and is read in frame from base 1. V and J are truncated by 1 base and 2 bases respectively, leaving an intervening sequence of 11 bases. For the CD8 naive samples, CD45RO-negative cells were positively selected for CCR7, yielding a CD45RA+CCR7+ population from which TemRA cells were excluded. Healthy HIV-negative adults with no recently reported acute infections or vaccinations were included as donors. Only Caucasian adults living in Nashville, Tennessee, USA were represented among the donors. Blood was collected by leukapheresis, and PBMCs were isolated by Ficoll-Histopaque density gradient centrifugation and then cryopreserved in liquid nitrogen vapor phase. Purity and quantity of every magnetically sorted T cell population were checked by analytical flow cytometry. Genomic DNA was isolated from every sorted fraction and measured by UV absorbance on a Nanodrop 2000c.

Using the deep immunoSEQ assay, multiplex PCR amplified TCR CDR3 regions from genomic DNA. Extracted genomic DNA from each cell subset was spread evenly across all wells of several immunoSEQ 96-well plates, with each plate serving as a replicate. For sorted subsets, roughly 200 ng of genomic DNA, equivalent to 30,000 or so T cell genomes, went into each replicate PCR. Purified libraries were quantified with a Qubit 3.0 fluorometer, sized on a Bioanalyzer 2100, and re-quantified with the KAPA Library Quantification kit. A separate single-read 150-cycle Illumina NextSeq 550 flow cell was used to sequence each immunoSEQ 96-well plate. The published analysis was carried out like this. Because only junctional sequences without quality scores were contained in the immunoSEQ output, filtering matching that applied to full-length reads could not be performed. To assign V/J genes and CDR3, sequences were annotated against IMGT germline references using PyIR, a Python wrapper for IgBLAST v1.9. Reads were filtered out if the reads had weak V/J assignments (E-value above 1e-6), no CDR3, stop codons, out-of-frame junctions, or ambiguous translated residues. V3J clonotypes were defined by identical inferred V gene, J gene, and CDR3 amino acid sequence. The percentage overlap between two repertoires was calculated by dividing the number of shared unique clonotypes by the size of the smaller repertoire. RTK rarefaction, the Chao1 estimator, and Recon v2.1 estimates of unobserved clonotypes were used to assess repertoire richness. For all TCRbeta clonotypes obtained by the gDNA method from several donors, generation probabilities were computed with OLGA. This is the immuneACCESS table as TCRdb keeps it, with only in-frame sequences that have V and J called. A part of the clones is gone; compared with another copy, unresolved V genes explain less than half, and the rest is unexplained. From that table come the V and J calls and clone size; the DNA was used to work out D and trimming. The sample has roughly 1,800,000 clones on record, about 95% of them singletons. The ten largest clonotypes hold roughly 1% of the sample.

Sequencing used naive CD8+ T cells sorted from blood. In the paper's terms, the cell subset or site label means: CD45RA+CCR7+. This receptor was identified in a man aged 18 to 29 in good health. The rearrangement joined TRBV7-2 to TRBJ1-2; the D gene is possibly TRBD1, with 5 bases matching. The CDR3 loop reads CASSLEGQGNYGYTF. In nucleotide form, the sequence is TGTGCCAGCAGCTTAGAAGGGCAGGGCAACTATGGCTACACCTTC.